The 30 T cell receptor beta chains in this list originate from one sample, sequenced in a study of CD8+ T cells in alopecia areata. Investigators isolated RNA and reverse transcribed it into cDNA to act as the sequencing template. Produced via immunoSEQ multiplex PCR; TCRdb's table is partial and in-frame only. The data show about 200,000 clones, with 56% seen just once and roughly 5.3% held by the top ten. Specimen: CD8+ T cells sorted from blood. Receptors were obtained from a human donor in good health.

The rearrangement joins TRBV27 to TRBJ2-6; 9 nucleotides align to TRBD1. CDR1 is MNHEY and CDR2 is SMNVEV in the germline V gene (reference sequence). Trimming cost V 6 bases and J 3 bases; bases outside gene matches: 6. The CDR3 runs to 16 residues. The CDR3 region has the DNA TGTGCCAGCAGGGAACAGGGGGCGCTTGGGGCCAACGTCCTGACTTTC. Translated, it gives CASREQGALGANVLTF.

V gene TRBV5-1 combines with J gene TRBJ1-1, with a possible D match to TRBD1 (5 bases). This CDR3 comprises 14 residues. The V gene's germline CDR1 is SGHRS and CDR2 YFSETQ. Trimming cost V 1 base and J 2 bases, with 9 bases left between them. CDR3 sequence reads: CASSLTDTNTEAFF. CDR3 DNA: TGCGCCAGCAGCTTGACGGACACTAACACTGAAGCTTTCTTT.

The V call is TRBV15, the J call TRBJ2-2, with 7 bases lining up with TRBD1. This CDR3 has 16 residues. After removal of 1 base from V and 4 bases from J, the junction contained 6 bases not matched to a gene. CDR1 is LNHNV, CDR2 YYDKDF, per germline (reference sequence). The chain's CDR3 is CATSRGDSDTTGELFF. DNA for the CDR3: TGTGCCACCAGCAGAGGGGACAGCGATACCACCGGGGAGCTGTTTTTT.

This clone was seen a handful of times. The genes are TRBV4-1 and TRBJ2-3, with D maybe TRBD2 (6 bases). The CDR3 spans 15 residues. The germline V gene encodes CDR1 MGHRA and CDR2 YSYEKL. V lost 5 bases, J lost 2 bases, and 14 bases lay in between. For the CDR3, the DNA is TGCGCCAGCAGCTCAACTAGCTTCAACACAGATACGCAGTATTTT. It codes for CASSSTSFNTDTQYF.

The chain combines TRBV11-3 with TRBJ1-1; D gene ambiguous. Germline V CDR1 and CDR2: SGHNT, YENEEA. The CDR3 spans 13 residues. V shed 4 bases and J shed 3 bases, with 9 bases lying between them. CDR3 DNA sequence: TGTGCCAGCAGCTATAAGCCACACACTGAAGCTTTCTTT. Translating gives CASSYKPHTEAFF.

The chain couples TRBV27 to TRBJ2-7; D possibly matches TRBD1 or TRBD2 (5 bases each). V was clipped by 6 bases and J by 3 bases, with 15 bases between them. Looked up from germline, CDR1 is MNHEY and CDR2 is SMNVEV (reference sequence). The CDR3 is made up of 14 amino acids. CDR3 protein: CASSLRRGVYEQYF. The CDR3, as DNA: TGTGCCAGCAGCCTCCGCCGGGGCGTCTACGAGCAGTACTTC.

The CDR3 nucleotides are TGTGCCAGCAGTTCAAGGATACACACAGATACGCAGTATTTT. This sequence encodes CASSSRIHTDTQYF. This rearrangement joins TRBV2 to TRBJ2-3, with D unresolved. The CDR3 covers 14 residues. Per the germline V gene, CDR1 is SNHLY and CDR2 is FYNNEI. The germline V and J ends were trimmed by 5 bases and 2 bases, with 11 bases remaining between them.

The chain couples TRBV27 to TRBJ1-6; unclear D gene. This CDR3 is built from 15 residues. Germline V gene data show CDR1 as MNHEY and CDR2 as SMNVEV (reference sequence). Trimming cost V 6 bases and J 0 bases, with 9 bases left between them. CDR3 region: CASRIEASYNSPLHF. In DNA, the CDR3 is TGTGCCAGCAGAATCGAGGCCTCCTATAATTCACCCCTCCACTTT.

The V gene is TRBV4-2, the J gene TRBJ2-1; 7 positions match TRBD2. CDR1 is LGHNA, CDR2 YNFKEQ, per germline. Unmatched junction bases numbered 3, after V lost 0 bases and J lost 4 bases. The CDR3 totals 15 residues. The CDR3 sequence is CASSQDRGVYNEQFF. DNA of the CDR3: TGTGCCAGCAGCCAAGATCGGGGGGTGTACAATGAGCAGTTCTTC.

The chain joins TRBV5-6 to TRBJ1-1, with D perhaps TRBD1 (5 bases). CDR3 length: 12 residues. Germline-derived CDR1 and CDR2 are SGHDT and YYEEEE. V was clipped by 3 bases and J by 5 bases, with 8 bases between them. The chain's CDR3 is CASSYGGTEAFF. The CDR3 bases are TGTGCCAGCAGCTATGGGGGAACTGAAGCTTTCTTT.

The V and J genes are TRBV29-1 and TRBJ2-1; a weak D match, TRBD2 (6 bases). The CDR3 has 14 residues. Trimming cost V 1 base and J 6 bases, with 13 bases left between them. CDR1 and CDR2 (germline): SQVTM, ANQGSEA. The CDR3 here is CSVEGLAPSNEQFF. As DNA, the CDR3 is TGCAGCGTTGAAGGGCTAGCGCCTTCCAATGAGCAGTTCTTC.

The chain has TRBV11-2 and TRBJ1-5, with D perhaps TRBD1 (6 bases). V was cut by 3 bases and J by 11 bases, with 17 bases left in between. Germline V CDR1 and CDR2: SGHAT, FQNNGV. The CDR3 has 14 amino acids. CDR3 protein: CASSFTGSGSTQHF. The CDR3 region has the DNA TGTGCCAGCAGCTTCACAGGGTCGGGGTCGACCCAGCATTTT.

This clone occurred a few times. This chain links TRBV23-1 with TRBJ2-7; no clear D. TRBV23-1 is noted as an ORF with a role that remains uncertain. V was trimmed by 1 base and J by 12 bases, leaving 13 bases between them. The CDR3 contains 12 residues. CDR3 nucleotide sequence: TGCGCCAGCAGTCAATTCGTCCGGGCATGGTACTTC. Its protein is CASSQFVRAWYF.

The chain couples TRBV19 to TRBJ1-1; 9 nucleotides match TRBD1. V lost 8 bases, J lost 5 bases, and 3 bases stayed unmatched. CDR1 is LNHDA, CDR2 SQIVND, per germline (reference sequence). The CDR3 is 12 residues long. The CDR3 coding sequence is TGTGCCAGTTTGGGACAGGGTACTGAAGCTTTCTTT. The encoded protein is CASLGQGTEAFF.

The chain links TRBV30 to TRBJ2-1; 9 bases match TRBD1. Trimming removed 4 bases from V and 5 bases from J; junction bases left unmatched: 9. CDR1 GTSNPN and CDR2 SVGIG come from the germline V gene (reference sequence). The CDR3 is 15 amino acids. In nucleotides, the CDR3 is TGTGCCTGGACCACCATCCGGGACAGGGACAATGAGCAGTTCTTC. It codes for CAWTTIRDRDNEQFF.

CDR3 nucleotide sequence: TGTGCCAGCAGCGTAGGCGACGGCCTAGGGGAGACCCAGTACTTC. Translation: CASSVGDGLGETQYF. The J gene is TRBJ2-5, the V gene TRBV9; the D is unclear. This CDR3 is built from 15 residues. V was clipped by 0 bases and J by 5 bases, with 14 bases between them. The germline gives CDR1 SGDLS, CDR2 YYNGEE.

V usage is TRBV6-4 and J usage is TRBJ2-3; D may be TRBD1 or TRBD2 (6 bases each). The CDR3 is made up of 15 amino acids. V shed 6 bases and J shed 6 bases, with 19 bases lying between them. Germline-derived CDR1 and CDR2 are MRHNA and SNTAGT. The CDR3 nucleotides are TGTGCCAGCAGCGCCTCGGGGGCCGACGGGGATACGCAGTATTTT. This encodes CASSASGADGDTQYF.

V is TRBV19 and J is TRBJ2-1; D may be TRBD1 (5 bases). CDR3 size: 15 residues. Trimming left V 4 bases short and J 3 bases short, with 13 bases between. The germline V gene encodes CDR1 LNHDA and CDR2 SQIVND (reference sequence). CDR3 DNA: TGTGCCAGTAGTAGTGGGTTCCAGGGCTACAATGAGCAGTTCTTC. Translated: CASSSGFQGYNEQFF.

CDR3 in DNA: TGTGCCAGCAGTAATGAGCCAGGGGCAGCAGATACGCAGTATTTT. This codes for CASSNEPGAADTQYF. The chain combines TRBV25-1 with TRBJ2-3; the D gene is possibly TRBD1 (6 bases). Germline lookup yields CDR1 MGHDK and CDR2 SYGVNS. Trimming stripped 5 bases from V and 4 bases from J, with 16 bases between. This CDR3 contains 15 residues. The full variable domain, with the rest looked up from reference TRBV25-1 and TRBJ2-3, is EADIYQTPRYLVIGTGKKITLECSQTMGHDKMYWYQQDPGMELHLIHYSYGVNSTEKGDLSSESTVSRIRTEHFPLTLESARPSHTSQYLCASSNEPGAADTQYFGPGTRLTVL.

The chain carries TRBV11-2 and TRBJ2-7; TRBD2 matches 10 bases. The CDR3 contains 15 residues. The ends lost 2 bases at V and 3 bases at J; junction bases unmatched: 4. Germline V gene data show CDR1 as SGHAT and CDR2 as FQNNGV. The CDR3 loop is CASSLPLAGVYEQYF. The CDR3 DNA reads as TGTGCCAGCAGCTTACCCCTAGCGGGGGTCTACGAGCAGTACTTC.

The gene calls are TRBV7-9 and TRBJ2-7; TRBD1 might be the D (5 bases). V was trimmed by 5 bases and J by 7 bases, leaving 18 bases between them. CDR1 SEHNR and CDR2 FQNEAQ come from the germline V gene (reference sequence). This CDR3 comprises 14 residues. CDR3 sequence reads: CASSPPRAFREQYF. The CDR3 bases are TGTGCCAGCAGCCCGCCCAGGGCGTTTCGGGAGCAGTACTTC.

This clone came up a few times. V usage is TRBV11-2 and J usage is TRBJ1-2, with a weak D call TRBD1 (5 bases). CDR1 SGHAT and CDR2 FQNNGV come from the germline V gene. V lost 5 bases and J lost 8, with 15 bases in between. The CDR3 has 13 residues. Here the CDR3 reads CASSPGGAWGYTF. For the CDR3, the DNA is TGTGCCAGCAGCCCCGGCGGGGCTTGGGGCTACACCTTC.

In this sample, this clone turned up a few times. The V gene is TRBV18, the J gene TRBJ2-5; D is possibly TRBD1 or TRBD2 (5 bases each). V was trimmed by 3 bases and J by 5 bases, leaving 13 bases between them. The CDR3 is 14 residues long. Germline lookup yields CDR1 KGHSH and CDR2 LQKENI. CDR3 sequence (DNA): TGTGCCAGCTCACCGGTCAGGGAGTTCGAGACCCAGTACTTC. Amino acids: CASSPVREFETQYF.

The chain combines TRBV30 with TRBJ2-1; D gene ambiguous. The germline V gene has CDR1 GTSNPN and CDR2 SVGIG (reference sequence). The CDR3 loop spans 16 amino acids. The V gene lost 0 bases and the J gene lost 0 bases, with 12 bases spanning the gap. The CDR3 DNA reads as TGTGCCTGGAGTGTACCCCGGTCCTACTCCTACAATGAGCAGTTCTTC. Its translation: CAWSVPRSYSYNEQFF.

The rearrangement uses TRBV29-1 and TRBJ1-2, with no clear D. The CDR3 sequence is 12 residues long. Germline values: CDR1 SQVTM, CDR2 ANQGSEA. V dropped 3 bases and J dropped 2 bases, with 7 bases sitting between them. CDR3 sequence reads: CSVDAGNYGYTF. In DNA, the CDR3 is TGCAGCGTTGATGCGGGGAACTATGGCTACACCTTC.

The chain joins TRBV7-2 to TRBJ2-5, with 13 bases aligning to TRBD2. The CDR3 runs to 14 residues. Per germline, CDR1 SGHTA and CDR2 FQGNSA. The trim removed 5 bases at V and 5 bases at J, leaving 2 bases unmatched. The CDR3 sequence: CASSTSGGAETQYF. Here the CDR3 DNA reads TGTGCCAGCAGCACTAGCGGGGGGGCGGAGACCCAGTACTTC.

Regarding this clone: At one end, the junction sequence differs from germline, possibly due to a read error. The chain links TRBV29-1 to TRBJ1-1; 8 bases agree with TRBD1. The CDR3 length is 10 residues. CDR1 SQVTM and CDR2 ANQGSEA come from the germline V gene. The CDR3 DNA sequence: TGCAGCGTTGATGACAGGGGCTTGTATTTT. It specifies CSVDDRGLYF.

As concerns this clone: A junction boundary mismatches the germline segment, possibly from a read error. This specimen includes other DNA sequences encoding the same CDR3. The chain combines TRBV7-2 with TRBJ2-5; 7 bases map to TRBD2. The length of the CDR3 is 16 residues. Germline CDR1 reads SGHTA; CDR2 reads FQGNSA. CDR3 residues: CASSLVPAGWEETQYF. CDR3 nucleotides: TGCGCCAGCAGCTTAGTACCAGCGGGGTGGGAAGAGACCCAGTACTTC.

This clone was counted once. V usage is TRBV7-9 and J usage is TRBJ2-3; 8 bases are shared with TRBD2. The V and J ends lost 5 bases and 2 bases, in that order; junction bases with no gene match: 12. This CDR3 comprises 17 residues. Germline CDR1 reads SEHNR; CDR2 reads FQNEAQ (reference sequence). CDR3: CASSRSAASGPTDTQYF. The CDR3 DNA follows: TGTGCCAGCAGCCGATCTGCAGCTAGCGGGCCCACAGATACGCAGTATTTT.

On this clone: This sample also contains other DNA sequences that code for the same CDR3. The CDR3 protein is CSVEDMYGYTF. Here the CDR3 DNA reads TGCAGCGTTGAAGACATGTATGGCTACACCTTC. V is TRBV29-1 and J is TRBJ1-2; D is ambiguous. CDR3 length: 11 amino acids. Trimming removed 0 bases from V and 5 bases from J, with 4 bases in between. CDR1 and CDR2 from the germline V gene are SQVTM and ANQGSEA.